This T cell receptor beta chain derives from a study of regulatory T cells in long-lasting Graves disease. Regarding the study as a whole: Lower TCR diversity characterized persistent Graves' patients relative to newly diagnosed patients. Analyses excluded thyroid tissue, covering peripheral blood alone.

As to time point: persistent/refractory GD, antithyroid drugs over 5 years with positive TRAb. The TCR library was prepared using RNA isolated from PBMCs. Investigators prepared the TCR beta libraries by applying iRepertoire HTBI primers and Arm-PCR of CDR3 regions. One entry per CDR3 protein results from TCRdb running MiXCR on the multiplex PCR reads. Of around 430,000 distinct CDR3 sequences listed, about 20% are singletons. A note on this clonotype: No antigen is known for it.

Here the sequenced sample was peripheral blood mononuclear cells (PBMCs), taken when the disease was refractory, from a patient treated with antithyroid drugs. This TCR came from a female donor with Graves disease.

Here the CDR3 DNA reads TGTGCCAGCAGAAATACGGTGGGGACTGAAGCTTTCTTT. It specifies CASRNTVGTEAFF. This rearrangement joins TRBV6-1 to TRBJ1-1; D call uncertain. This CDR3 comprises 13 residues. The V and J ends lost 6 bases and 5 bases respectively, with 13 bases between them. CDR1 is MNHNS and CDR2 is SASEGT in the germline V gene.